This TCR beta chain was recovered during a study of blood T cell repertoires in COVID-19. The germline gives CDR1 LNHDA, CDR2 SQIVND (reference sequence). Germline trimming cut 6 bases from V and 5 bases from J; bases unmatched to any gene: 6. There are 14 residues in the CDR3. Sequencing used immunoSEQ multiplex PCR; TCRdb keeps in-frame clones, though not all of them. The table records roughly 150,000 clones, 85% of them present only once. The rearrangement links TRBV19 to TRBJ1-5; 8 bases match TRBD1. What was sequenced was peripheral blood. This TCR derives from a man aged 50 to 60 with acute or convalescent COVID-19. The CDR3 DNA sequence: TGTGCCAGTAGCACAGGACAGGGCGATCAGCCCCAGCATTTT. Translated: CASSTGQGDQPQHF.